Listed here are 28 T cell receptor beta chains from one sample, sequenced in a study of spatial heterogeneity in lung cancer. TCRdb reprocessed the 5' RACE reads with MiXCR, giving one entry per CDR3 protein. The sample records 8,000 to 9,000 distinct CDR3 sequences, 4.6% being singletons. Described time point: sample taken at primary tumor resection. No cells were sorted before sequencing. The whole RNA sequenced was extracted from tumor, nontumor lung or frozen PBMC. The sample was PBMCs, taken at surgery. The receptors derive from a male donor with early-stage non-small cell lung cancer.

The table lists this clonotype with many counts. Found in a library prepared for alpha chains, this beta chain is an off-target read, and its abundance has little meaning. The chain recombines TRBV6-1 with TRBJ1-4, with 8 bases aligning to TRBD1. V shed 5 bases, J shed 5 bases, and the junction held 7 bases outside the gene matches. Germline V gives CDR1 MNHNS, CDR2 SASEGT. The CDR3 covers 15 residues. The CDR3 DNA is TGTGCCAGCAGTCCAGCTGGGACAGGCAATGAAAAACTGTTTTTT. This encodes CASSPAGTGNEKLFF.

A note on this clonotype: The size of this beta chain means little, since it is a stray read in a library made for alpha chains. The chain recombines TRBV11-2 with TRBJ2-5, with a possible D match to TRBD2 (7 bases). Trimming cost V 5 bases and J 4 bases, with 23 bases left between them. From germline, CDR1 is SGHAT and CDR2 FQNNGV. CDR3 length: 17 amino acids. In DNA form, the CDR3 reads TGTGCCAGCAGCCAGCCTTGGGGGGGGCCTACCGGAGAGACCCAGTACTTC. This gives the protein CASSQPWGGPTGETQYF.

In this sample, this clonotype turned up many times. This beta chain is an off-target read within a library intended for alpha chains, so its frequency means little. The chain couples TRBV7-9 to TRBJ2-5; 10 bases agree with TRBD1. This CDR3 region has 16 residues. CDR1 is SEHNR and CDR2 is FQNEAQ in the germline V gene (reference sequence). Trimming at V came to 2 bases and at J to 2 bases, leaving 5 bases not matched to a gene. The CDR3 sequence is CASSLRTGGFQETQYF. The CDR3 bases are TGTGCCAGCAGCTTAAGGACAGGGGGTTTTCAAGAGACCCAGTACTTC.

This clonotype was seen at least ten times. A library prepared for alpha chains yielded this beta chain as an off-target read; its size is of little meaning. The chain links TRBV25-1 to TRBJ1-2; TRBD1 matches at 7 bases. J gave up 0 bases and V 1 base, and 2 bases lay outside the gene matches. CDR1 is MGHDK, CDR2 SYGVNS, per germline. CDR3 length: 15 residues. This chain's CDR3 is CASSELGTANYGYTF. In DNA, the CDR3 is TGTGCCAGCAGTGAATTGGGGACAGCTAACTATGGCTACACCTTC.

This clonotype counts as medium-sized. In a library made to pick up alpha chains, this beta chain is a stray read with a size that means little. The chain carries TRBV5-4 and TRBJ2-4; D assignment may be TRBD1 or TRBD2 (5 bases each). The ends were cut back, 0 bases at V and 6 bases at J, with 16 bases in the middle. The CDR3 is 16 amino acids. Germline loops: CDR1 SGHNT, CDR2 YYREEE (reference sequence). The CDR3 nucleotides are TGTGCCAGCAGCTTGGGGGGCGGACTCACCGTAAACATTCAGTACTTC. Translating gives CASSLGGGLTVNIQYF.

This clonotype was seen only a few times. With the library built for alpha chains, this beta chain is off target and its frequency is not meaningful. This chain uses TRBV20-1 with TRBJ2-7, with D possibly TRBD1 on 5 matching bases. The CDR3 spans 13 residues. Germline V gene data show CDR1 as DFQATT and CDR2 as SNEGSKA (reference sequence). V lost 4 bases and J 0 bases, leaving 10 bases between the germline ends. In DNA, the CDR3 is TGCAGTGCTACAGGGTCCAGCTCCTACGAGCAGTACTTC. Protein product: CSATGSSSYEQYF.

In its sample, this clonotype was seen many times. This beta chain is an unintended read in a library built for alpha chains; its size means little. V and J are TRBV6-4 and TRBJ1-1; no reliable D call. V was clipped by 0 bases and J by 5 bases, with 7 bases between them. This CDR3 is built from 13 residues. Looked up from germline, CDR1 is MRHNA and CDR2 is SNTAGT. For the CDR3, the DNA is TGTGCCAGCAGTGACTCCGCGGTGACTGAAGCTTTCTTT. The encoded protein is CASSDSAVTEAFF.

This clonotype is judged medium-sized. Since it is a stray read in a library aimed at alpha chains, this beta chain has a size that is not meaningful. This chain connects TRBV4-1 to TRBJ2-7; D unclear. In germline, CDR1 is MGHRA, CDR2 YSYEKL. CDR3 size: 12 residues. Between the trimmed V and J ends, which lost 3 bases and 4 bases, there was a span of 7 bases. The CDR3 sequence is CASSHDFYEQYF. The CDR3 nucleotides are TGCGCCAGCAGCCATGACTTTTACGAGCAGTACTTC.

At least ten counts were recorded for this clonotype. This beta chain turned up in a library designed for alpha chains; as an off-target read, its abundance says little. The gene calls are TRBV29-1 and TRBJ1-5; D unresolved. The CDR3 consists of 13 residues. V lost 4 bases to trimming and J lost 0 bases, with 7 bases between them. CDR1 SQVTM and CDR2 ANQGSEA come from the germline V gene. CDR3 residues: CSVVTASNQPQHF. The CDR3, as DNA: TGCAGCGTTGTAACAGCTAGCAATCAGCCCCAGCATTTT.

A few counts support this clonotype. This beta chain represents an off-target read in a library built for alpha chains; its size is of limited meaning. This chain connects TRBV9 to TRBJ1-3; D possibly corresponds to TRBD1 (5 bases). Trimming removed 4 bases at V and 4 bases at J, with 9 bases between. CDR1 SGDLS and CDR2 YYNGEE come from the germline V gene. This CDR3 has 13 amino acids. CDR3 sequence (DNA): TGTGCCAGCAGCCGGGACTTCGGAAACACCATATATTTT. This sequence encodes CASSRDFGNTIYF.

In its sample, this clonotype was seen a few times. Because this beta chain is a stray read in a library intended to capture alpha chains, its abundance should not be given much weight. This chain links TRBV18 with TRBJ1-1, with D maybe TRBD1 (5 bases). V was shortened by 3 bases and J by 2 bases, with 16 bases between the two germline ends. Germline V gene sequence: CDR1 KGHSH, CDR2 LQKENI. There are 16 residues in the CDR3. CDR3 residues: CASSPGRWGTNTEAFF. CDR3 nucleotide sequence: TGTGCCAGCTCACCGGGCCGTTGGGGCACCAACACTGAAGCTTTCTTT.

This clonotype was recorded at least ten times. This beta chain slipped into a library made for alpha chains as a stray read, so its size is not meaningful. The chain employs TRBV7-2 and TRBJ1-5; unclear D gene. In germline, CDR1 is SGHTA, CDR2 FQGNSA. This CDR3 spans 13 amino acids. V dropped 4 bases and J dropped 3 bases, with 7 bases sitting between them. As DNA, the CDR3 is TGTGCCAGCAGCTCATCCTACAATCAGCCCCAGCATTTT. Protein sequence: CASSSSYNQPQHF. The full variable domain, with the rest looked up from reference TRBV7-2 and TRBJ1-5, is GAGVSQSPSNKVTEKGKDVELRCDPISGHTALYWYRQSLGQGLEFLIYFQGNSAPDKSGLPSDRFSAERTGGSVSTLTIQRTQQEDSAVYLCASSSSYNQPQHFGDGTRLSIL.

This clonotype has ten or more counts. This beta chain is a stray sequence in a library constructed for alpha chains; its clone size is not meaningful. This rearrangement joins TRBV6-2 or TRBV6-3 to TRBJ1-1, with a possible D match to TRBD1 (6 bases). The CDR3 totals 15 residues. Germline V gene data show CDR1 as MNHEY and CDR2 as SVGEGT. With 6 bases removed from V and 3 bases from J, the gap between germline ends came to 17 bases. The CDR3 loop reads CASRPPTGYDTEAFF. For the CDR3, the DNA is TGTGCCAGCAGACCCCCTACAGGGTATGACACTGAAGCTTTCTTT.

This clonotype was seen many times. With the library built for alpha chains, this beta chain is off target and its frequency is not meaningful. V and J are TRBV3-1 and TRBJ1-6; D is undetermined. Trimming cost V 4 bases and J 7 bases, with 14 bases left between them. Germline V gene sequence: CDR1 LGHDT, CDR2 YNNKEL (reference sequence). The CDR3 spans 15 residues. The CDR3 nucleotides read TGTGCCAGCAGCCTTCGTGGAGGGCCCAATTCACCCCTCCACTTT. Its protein product is CASSLRGGPNSPLHF.

Points on this clonotype: Being off target in a library aimed at alpha chains, this beta chain has a size of little meaning. The gene calls are TRBV7-9 and TRBJ1-4; D ambiguous. V was cut by 5 bases and J by 3 bases, with 19 bases left in between. This CDR3 has 17 residues. Looked up from germline, CDR1 is SEHNR and CDR2 is FQNEAQ (reference sequence). The CDR3 here is CASSPDLFGFSNEKLFF. The CDR3 bases are TGTGCCAGCAGCCCGGACCTGTTCGGGTTTTCTAATGAAAAACTGTTTTTT.

This clonotype was detected many times. Since it is a stray read in a library aimed at alpha chains, this beta chain has a size that is not meaningful. The rearrangement uses TRBV4-2 and TRBJ1-5; D remains ambiguous. Germline CDR1 LGHNA, CDR2 YNFKEQ. V shed 2 bases and J shed 2 bases, with 4 bases lying between them. The CDR3 has 13 amino acids. CDR3 amino acids: CASSQPGNQPQHF. The CDR3 bases are TGTGCCAGCAGCCAACCAGGCAATCAGCCCCAGCATTTT.

This clonotype counts as medium-sized. Little can be read into the size of this beta chain, an off-target read in a library designed for alpha chains. J is TRBJ2-1 and V is TRBV6-1; TRBD2 matches 11 bases. CDR1 and CDR2 from the germline V gene are MNHNS and SASEGT. The CDR3 totals 16 residues. V shed 0 bases and J 2 bases; nucleotides not matched to a gene: 0. CDR3 nucleotides: TGTGCCAGCAGTGAAGCTAGCGGGGGGGCCTACAATGAGCAGTTCTTC. This translates into CASSEASGGAYNEQFF.

In regard to this clonotype: With the library built for alpha chains, this beta chain is off target and its frequency is not meaningful. V is TRBV12-5 and J is TRBJ1-5, with no clear D. Germline CDR1 is LGHNT and CDR2 is FRNRAP. This CDR3 has 17 residues. V was clipped by 0 bases and J by 6 bases, with 18 bases between them. In nucleotides, the CDR3 is TGTGCTAGTGGTTTGGTACCGGGAGGGTCCCGGATTCAGCCCCAGCATTTT. It specifies CASGLVPGGSRIQPQHF.

This clonotype was found a few times. For a library built for alpha chains, this beta chain is a stray read; little rests on its size. CDR3 in amino acids: CAISELNTEAFF. As DNA, the CDR3 is TGTGCCATCAGTGAACTGAACACTGAAGCTTTCTTT. The chain uses TRBV10-3 and TRBJ1-1; D is undetermined. Looked up from germline, CDR1 is ENHRY and CDR2 is SYGVKD. The CDR3 extends over 12 amino acids. V lost 3 bases and J 0 bases, leaving 2 bases between the germline ends.

This clonotype is judged medium-sized. Since the library was made to target alpha chains, this beta chain is a stray read and its abundance is not meaningful. J is TRBJ1-6 and V is TRBV12-3 or TRBV12-4; 9 bases match TRBD1. J gave up 9 bases and V 9 bases, and 12 bases lay outside the gene matches. This CDR3 is built from 15 residues. The CDR3 sequence is CASRVGTGLVSPLHF. The CDR3 DNA reads as TGTGCCAGTCGGGTGGGGACAGGGTTGGTTTCACCCCTCCACTTT.

In this sample, this clonotype turned up many times. This beta chain turned up in a library designed for alpha chains; as an off-target read, its abundance says little. The chain has TRBV6-5 and TRBJ1-5; TRBD1 might be the D (5 bases). The CDR3 has 17 residues. Deletions cut 3 bases from V and 5 bases from J, with 20 bases between. CDR1 and CDR2 (germline): MNHEY, SVGAGI. CDR3 sequence reads: CASSYRVPGAADQPQHF. The CDR3 nucleotides are TGTGCCAGCAGTTATCGTGTTCCCGGGGCCGCGGATCAGCCCCAGCATTTT.

In this sample, this clonotype turned up many times. This beta chain is an off-target read within a library intended for alpha chains, so its frequency means little. V is TRBV19 and J is TRBJ2-2; weak D call: TRBD1 (6 bases). Germline values: CDR1 LNHDA, CDR2 SQIVND (reference sequence). The CDR3 has 14 residues. V gave up 8 bases and J gave up 1 base, with 11 bases separating them. The CDR3 DNA reads TGTGCCAGTCTGGACAGAGTGAACACCGGGGAGCTGTTTTTT. Its protein is CASLDRVNTGELFF.

This clonotype was seen only a few times. This beta chain lies outside the target of a library built for alpha chains; its clone size means little. The chain combines TRBV6-5 with TRBJ2-3; 13 bases match TRBD2. Germline V gene data show CDR1 as MNHEY and CDR2 as SVGAGI. This CDR3 is 17 amino acids long. With V trimmed by 4 bases and J by 3 bases, 7 bases remained unmatched. CDR3 in DNA: TGTGCCAGCAGTTTTCGACTAGCGGGGGGCCTAACAGATACGCAGTATTTT. As protein: CASSFRLAGGLTDTQYF.

This clonotype is termed medium-sized. This beta chain is a stray sequence in a library constructed for alpha chains; its clone size is not meaningful. The V call is TRBV7-9, the J call TRBJ2-3; 8 nucleotides line up with TRBD1. V shed 1 base, J shed 5 bases, and the junction held 2 bases outside the gene matches. Per the germline V gene, CDR1 is SEHNR and CDR2 is FQNEAQ (reference sequence). The CDR3 covers 14 residues. CDR3 region: CASSLGTGIDTQYF. The CDR3 DNA is TGTGCCAGCAGCTTAGGGACAGGGATAGATACGCAGTATTTT.

Points on this clonotype: The library was designed around alpha chains, so this beta chain is a stray read whose abundance carries little weight. V gene TRBV3-1 combines with J gene TRBJ2-3; D gene unclear. Germline V gene data show CDR1 as LGHDT and CDR2 as YNNKEL (reference sequence). V dropped 4 bases and J dropped 2 bases, with 4 bases sitting between them. CDR3 length equals 12 residues. As DNA, the CDR3 is TGTGCCAGCAGCCGGCTCACAGATACGCAGTATTTT. It is translated as CASSRLTDTQYF.

This clonotype was observed a few times. The junction departs from germline at one end; a sequencing error may be responsible. This beta chain is an unintended read in a library built for alpha chains; its size means little. The CDR3 sequence: CASSRAGPPPYDYTF. As DNA, the CDR3 is TGTGCCAGCAGTCGCGCGGGTCCGCCTCCATATGACTACACCTTC. The gene calls are TRBV27 and TRBJ1-2; D remains ambiguous. Looked up from germline, CDR1 is MNHEY and CDR2 is SMNVEV (reference sequence). CDR3 length: 15 amino acids.

This clonotype was detected many times. This beta chain was picked up by a library intended for alpha chains and is off target, so its count carries little meaning. The chain carries TRBV20-1 and TRBJ2-2, with D uncertain. The CDR3 is 13 residues long. Germline values: CDR1 DFQATT, CDR2 SNEGSKA (reference sequence). V was clipped by 0 bases and J by 1 base, with 3 bases between them. CDR3 in DNA: TGCAGTGCTAGAGATCAGAACACCGGGGAGCTGTTTTTT. It translates to CSARDQNTGELFF.

The table lists this clonotype with many counts. The library was designed around alpha chains, so this beta chain is a stray read whose abundance carries little weight. The V and J genes are TRBV16 and TRBJ1-4, with 9 bases aligning to TRBD1. Per the germline V gene, CDR1 is KGHSY and CDR2 is FQNENV. This CDR3 spans 17 amino acids. Losses at the gene ends were 4 bases for V and 0 bases for J; bases not matched to a gene: 6. The CDR3 here is CASSLDRGYSTNEKLFF. CDR3 DNA: TGTGCCAGCAGCCTCGACAGGGGGTACTCAACTAATGAAAAACTGTTTTTT.